These 21 T cell receptor beta chains share one sample of origin, sequenced in a study of T cell repertoires in cytomegalovirus infection. The antigens for these receptors are not known. TCRdb re-analysed the reads in MiXCR, keeping a single row per CDR3 protein. The table records about 900,000 distinct CDR3 sequences, around 29% of them present only once. The material was cultured CD8+ T cells from PBMCs, obtained from culture after CMV antigen stimulation. The source of these receptors is a human donor in good health (CMV status not recorded). Some clones in this sample may be carry-over from other donors' samples.

This clonotype was seen a handful of times. This chain's CDR3 is CASFGQGNYGYTF. In nucleotides, the CDR3 is TGTGCCAGCTTTGGACAGGGAAACTATGGCTACACCTTC. This sequence joins TRBV27 and TRBJ1-2; 8 bases align to TRBD1. Germline CDR1 and CDR2: MNHEY and SMNVEV (reference sequence). The length of the CDR3 is 13 residues. The ends lost 8 bases at V and 2 bases at J; junction bases unmatched: 4.

This clonotype was counted many times. The junction differs from germline at one of its ends, possibly a read error. This chain joins TRBV7-7 and TRBJ2-3; no clear D. The CDR3 has 13 amino acids. CDR1 and CDR2 from the germline V gene are SSHAT and FNYEAQ (reference sequence). CDR3 sequence (DNA): TGTGCTAGCAGCCGTTCCCTAGGAGATACGCAGTATTTT. Translation gives CASSRSLGDTQYF.

This clonotype has at least ten counts. This chain uses TRBV12-3 or TRBV12-4 with TRBJ2-3; 8 positions agree with TRBD2. The CDR3 consists of 15 residues. V gave up 3 bases and J gave up 5 bases; unmatched junction bases: 7. CDR3 bases: TGTGCCAGCAGTTTGACCGGGGGGGGCAGAGATACGCAGTATTTT. Its translation is CASSLTGGGRDTQYF.

V is TRBV7-8 and J is TRBJ2-1, with 9 bases identical to TRBD1. This CDR3 region has 15 residues. Germline V gives CDR1 SGHVS, CDR2 FQNEAQ. The junction had 3 bases not matched to a gene; V was cut back by 3 bases and J by 3 bases. The CDR3 nucleotides are TGTGCCAGCAGCTTCGGACAGGGGATCTACAATGAGCAGTTCTTC. Amino acids: CASSFGQGIYNEQFF.

The chain recombines TRBV7-8 with TRBJ2-2, with D possibly matching TRBD2 (5 bases). Germline assignment: CDR1 SGHVS and CDR2 FQNEAQ. V shed 5 bases and J shed 1 base, with 17 bases lying between them. The CDR3 is 17 residues long. The CDR3 protein is CASSPQLKGENTGELFF. The DNA for the CDR3 is TGTGCCAGCAGCCCCCAATTGAAGGGAGAGAACACCGGGGAGCTGTTTTTT.

A few counts support this clonotype. This chain connects TRBV6-5 to TRBJ2-7, with D perhaps TRBD1 (6 bases). Germline-derived CDR1 and CDR2 are MNHEY and SVGAGI. V lost 2 bases and J 5 bases, leaving 10 bases between the germline ends. There are 13 residues in the CDR3. The CDR3: CASSYAQGNEQYV. CDR3 coding DNA: TGTGCCAGCAGTTACGCACAGGGTAACGAGCAGTACGTC.

This clonotype was counted many times. The chain recombines TRBV7-6 with TRBJ2-1; TRBD2 matches at 10 bases. Germline V lookup: CDR1 SGHVS, CDR2 FNYEAQ. J lost 7 bases, V lost 5 bases, and 8 bases had no gene match. This CDR3 spans 15 amino acids. DNA of the CDR3: TGTGCCAGCAGCCGTCAGCGGGGGGGCCTTAATGAGCAGTTCTTC. Amino acids: CASSRQRGGLNEQFF.

The V and J genes are TRBV29-1 and TRBJ2-1; 12 nucleotides align to TRBD2. After removal of 6 bases from V and 0 bases from J, the junction contained 9 bases not matched to a gene. CDR1 SQVTM and CDR2 ANQGSEA come from the germline V gene. This CDR3 comprises 17 residues. CDR3 DNA: TGCAGCGTCTGGACTAGCGGGGAATCTTCCTCCTACAATGAGCAGTTCTTC. Amino acid sequence: CSVWTSGESSSYNEQFF.

This clonotype has a handful of counts. CDR3 residues: CSADALGNTIYF. The DNA for the CDR3 is TGCAGTGCGGACGCTCTAGGAAACACCATATATTTT. The rearrangement uses TRBV20-1 and TRBJ1-3; no firm D call. Germline lookup yields CDR1 DFQATT and CDR2 SNEGSKA (reference sequence). Trimming took 6 bases from V and 4 from J, leaving 10 bases between them. CDR3 length equals 12 residues.

The V and J genes are TRBV7-8 and TRBJ2-1, with 13 positions matching TRBD2. CDR1 is SGHVS, CDR2 FQNEAQ, per germline. CDR3 length equals 20 residues. V was pared by 1 base and J by 4 bases, with 13 bases of the junction left unmatched. CDR3 nucleotide sequence: TGTGCCAGCAGCTTAGGGGGGAAACTAGCGGGGGGGAATCCTTACAATGAGCAGTTCTTC. Protein product: CASSLGGKLAGGNPYNEQFF.

Many counts were recorded for this clonotype. This chain links TRBV7-2 with TRBJ1-1; tentatively, D is TRBD1 (5 bases). Trimming left V 3 bases short and J 5 bases short, with 10 bases between. CDR1 and CDR2 from the germline V gene are SGHTA and FQGNSA. This CDR3 comprises 13 residues. The CDR3 sequence: CASSFGTKTEAFF. The DNA of the CDR3 is TGTGCCAGCAGCTTTGGGACTAAAACTGAAGCTTTCTTT.

This clonotype has more than one count but fewer than ten. Written as DNA, the CDR3 is TGTGCCAGCAGTTACGGGGGGTCCCACCCGTACGAGCAGTACTTC. Its translation is CASSYGGSHPYEQYF. The chain combines TRBV6-2 or TRBV6-3 with TRBJ2-7; weak D call: TRBD2 (6 bases). Trimming left V 2 bases short and J 4 bases short, with 15 bases between. The CDR3 length is 15 residues. The germline V gene encodes CDR1 MNHEY and CDR2 SVGEGT.

CDR3 loop: CSARVVYEQYV. The CDR3 DNA follows: TGCAGTGCTAGAGTGGTGTACGAGCAGTACGTC. The chain recombines TRBV20-1 with TRBJ2-7, with D unresolved. The CDR3 sequence is 11 residues long. V was clipped by 1 base and J by 4 bases, with 5 bases between them. Germline V gene lookup returns CDR1 DFQATT and CDR2 SNEGSKA (reference sequence).

This clonotype was observed at least ten times. V usage is TRBV7-8 and J usage is TRBJ2-5; perhaps D is TRBD1 or TRBD2 (6 bases each). The CDR3 length is 18 residues. In germline, CDR1 is SGHVS, CDR2 FQNEAQ. Between the trimmed V and J ends, which lost 3 bases and 3 bases, there was a span of 23 bases. CDR3: CASSFENRGAQIEETQYF. The CDR3 DNA follows: TGTGCCAGCAGCTTTGAGAATAGGGGGGCGCAGATAGAAGAGACCCAGTACTTC.

This sequence joins TRBV9 and TRBJ2-7, with D maybe TRBD1 (6 bases). CDR1 and CDR2 from the germline V gene are SGDLS and YYNGEE. The CDR3 contains 14 residues. Trimming left V 1 base short and J 7 bases short, with 15 bases between. The CDR3 region is CASSVRGGSQEQYF. DNA for the CDR3: TGTGCCAGCAGCGTACGAGGGGGTAGCCAAGAGCAGTACTTC.

J is TRBJ1-2 and V is TRBV6-5; weak D call: TRBD1 (6 bases). Trimming removed 7 bases from V and 4 bases from J, with 16 bases in between. The germline CDR1 and CDR2 sequences are MNHEY and SVGAGI. This CDR3 comprises 14 residues. DNA for the CDR3: TGTGCCAGCACCTTGGGAACAGGGCTCTATGGCTACACCTTC. Translated: CASTLGTGLYGYTF.

V and J are TRBV11-2 and TRBJ1-2; no clear D. The V gene's germline CDR1 is SGHAT and CDR2 FQNNGV. This CDR3 region has 13 residues. Trimming removed 8 bases at V and 1 base at J, with 11 bases between. The chain's CDR3 is CASPFRINYGYTF. The DNA of the CDR3 is TGTGCCAGCCCTTTCAGGATTAACTATGGCTACACCTTC. The full variable domain, with the rest looked up from reference TRBV11-2 and TRBJ1-2, is EAGVAQSPRYKIIEKRQSVAFWCNPISGHATLYWYQQILGQGPKLLIQFQNNGVVDDSQLPKDRFSAERLKGVDSTLKIQPAKLEDSAVYLCASPFRINYGYTFGSGTRLTVV.

On this clonotype itself: Relative to the germline gene, one junction end is altered; a read error may explain this. The chain links TRBV6-5 to TRBJ1-5; 8 bases agree with TRBD1. The V gene's germline CDR1 is MNHEY and CDR2 SVGAGI. This CDR3 contains 15 residues. CDR3 loop: CASKKGQGLNQTQHF. The CDR3, as DNA: TGTGCCAGCAAAAAAGGACAGGGCTTGAATCAGACCCAGCATTTT.

This clonotype was seen repeatedly, ten times or more. The chain employs TRBV7-8 and TRBJ2-3, with D possibly being TRBD1 (6 bases). The CDR3 has 17 amino acids. The V and J ends lost 5 bases and 4 bases respectively, with 22 bases between them. Looked up from germline, CDR1 is SGHVS and CDR2 is FQNEAQ. DNA for the CDR3: TGTGCCAGCAGCCCCCCAACCCGAGGGGGAGCCTCAGATACGCAGTATTTT. Amino acids: CASSPPTRGGASDTQYF.

The chain recombines TRBV6-2 or TRBV6-3 with TRBJ1-2; D call uncertain. Trimming took 0 bases from V and 8 from J, leaving 25 bases between them. Germline V CDR1 and CDR2: MNHEY, SVGEGT. The CDR3 sequence is 18 residues long. The CDR3 is CASSYSDLHHFQDMGYTF. DNA of the CDR3: TGTGCCAGCAGTTACTCGGACCTCCATCATTTTCAGGATATGGGCTACACCTTC.

This clonotype showed up many times. V gene TRBV7-6 combines with J gene TRBJ2-1, with 13 bases aligning to TRBD2. The CDR3 consists of 21 residues. The germline V gene encodes CDR1 SGHVS and CDR2 FNYEAQ. V shed 1 base and J 0 bases; nucleotides not matched to a gene: 12. CDR3 sequence: CASSLVPGTSGAESSYNEQFF. The DNA for the CDR3 is TGTGCCAGCAGCTTAGTACCTGGGACTAGCGGGGCAGAGAGCTCCTACAATGAGCAGTTCTTC.